This is a list of T cell receptor beta chains from one sample in a study of blood T cell repertoires in COVID-19. The protocol was immunoSEQ multiplex PCR, while the TCRdb copy is restricted to in-frame clones and leaves out a portion. The repertoire includes fewer than 85,000 clones, around two thirds of them detected once, and 2% to 3% sits in the top ten. Input material: peripheral blood. These receptors all stem from a human donor with acute or convalescent COVID-19. The donor label of this sample is uncertain. The CDR3 runs from the conserved cysteine through the conserved F or W. Fields, in order: J gene, clone size, V gene, D gene, CDR3 protein, CDR3 DNA. The D gene is left open where the match is weak. Only some rows state a clone size, as once, few, many or a class for expanded clones.

j_call: TRBJ2-5
clone_size: .
v_call: TRBV19
d_call: .
cdr3_aa: CASTGVLGRINAQETQYF
cdr3_nt: TGTGCCAGTACGGGGGTTTTGGGCAGGATAAACGCCCAAGAGACCCAGTACTTC

j_call: TRBJ2-7
clone_size: .
v_call: TRBV6-5
d_call: .
cdr3_aa: CASSLQGTYEQYF
cdr3_nt: TGTGCCAGCAGCTTACAGGGTACCTACGAGCAGTACTTC

j_call: TRBJ1-2
clone_size: .
v_call: TRBV5-4
d_call: .
cdr3_aa: CASSRGPGERDYGYTF
cdr3_nt: TGTGCCAGCAGCCGGGGCCCCGGGGAGCGGGACTATGGCTACACCTTC

j_call: TRBJ1-2
clone_size: .
v_call: TRBV6-4
d_call: TRBD1
cdr3_aa: CASSATPGQGGYTF
cdr3_nt: TGTGCCAGCAGCGCAACACCGGGACAGGGAGGCTACACCTTC

j_call: TRBJ1-2
clone_size: few
v_call: TRBV6-5
d_call: .
cdr3_aa: CASKSDGGGYTF
cdr3_nt: TGTGCCAGCAAATCAGACGGAGGAGGCTACACCTTC

j_call: TRBJ2-7
clone_size: .
v_call: TRBV7-9
d_call: TRBD2
cdr3_aa: CASKRTSGNRSHEQYF
cdr3_nt: TGTGCCAGCAAACGGACTAGCGGGAACAGGTCCCACGAGCAGTACTTC

j_call: TRBJ2-7
clone_size: few
v_call: TRBV7-6
d_call: TRBD1
cdr3_aa: CASSLTTGGREQYF
cdr3_nt: TGTGCCAGCAGCTTAACCACAGGGGGAAGGGAGCAGTACTTC

j_call: TRBJ2-3
clone_size: .
v_call: TRBV4-1
d_call: TRBD1
cdr3_aa: CASSQDQDRGADTQYF
cdr3_nt: TGCGCCAGCAGCCAAGATCAAGACAGGGGAGCAGATACGCAGTATTTT

j_call: TRBJ2-3
clone_size: .
v_call: TRBV9
d_call: .
cdr3_aa: CASSPPLATSTDTQYF
cdr3_nt: TGTGCCAGCAGCCCTCCCCTAGCGACAAGCACAGATACGCAGTATTTT

j_call: TRBJ1-3
clone_size: few
v_call: TRBV19
d_call: .
cdr3_aa: CASSGIDLLRRSGNTIYF
cdr3_nt: TGTGCCAGTTCCGGGATCGATCTACTCCGGAGGTCTGGAAACACCATATATTTT

j_call: TRBJ1-4
clone_size: .
v_call: TRBV4-3
d_call: .
cdr3_aa: CASSQESGQTNEKLFF
cdr3_nt: TGCGCCAGCAGCCAAGAAAGCGGCCAGACTAATGAAAAACTGTTTTTT